This entry is about one T cell receptor (beta chain). Its antigen is as yet unknown. Genomic DNA came from frozen unsorted single-cell suspensions. The data were taken from a study of immune cell composition in non-small cell lung cancer. General study results and limits: Adenocarcinomas with higher top tumour-associated clone frequency had more reactive TILs.

Produced via immunoSEQ multiplex PCR; TCRdb's table is partial and in-frame only. The sample has over 3,000 clones, roughly three quarters seen once. CDR3 length: 12 amino acids. Trimming took 2 bases from V and 6 from J, leaving 5 bases between them. The V gene's germline CDR1 is SEHNR and CDR2 FQNEAQ (reference sequence). The clonotype was recovered from a human donor with non-small cell lung cancer. The chain recombines TRBV7-9 with TRBJ2-1; D gene uncertain. The sample was lung tumor tissue. CDR3: CASSLISNEQFF. The CDR3 coding sequence is TGTGCCAGCAGCTTAATTAGCAATGAGCAGTTCTTC. Full variable domain (missing parts from reference TRBV7-9 and TRBJ2-1): DTGVSQNPRHKITKRGQNVTFRCDPISEHNRLYWYRQTLGQGPEFLTYFQNEAQLEKSRLLSDRFSAERPKGSFSTLEIQRTEQGDSAMYLCASSLISNEQFFGPGTRLTVL.